The entry below gives a single TCR beta chain sequence along with its context. These data belong to a study of blood T cell repertoires in COVID-19. As for the study in general: Italy, Spain and the United States were the sources of the convalescent and acute COVID-19 samples. Nucleic acid was either cDNA or gDNA, and it came from T cells, B-cell-depleted T cells, or PBMCs.

V was pared by 5 bases and J by 1 base, with 14 bases between. This CDR3 contains 15 residues. Germline assignment: CDR1 SGHDN and CDR2 FVKESK. In the original workflow: From reference gene primer amplification, estimates of nucleated cell counts were derived. Measured with immunoSEQ multiplex PCR; TCRdb has only the in-frame clones, and not every one. D and trimming come from the DNA, and the V and J calls and clone size come from that table. The table lists hundreds of thousands of clones, around four fifths of them singletons. The sequenced sample consisted of peripheral blood. The clonotype comes from an elderly woman with acute or convalescent COVID-19. The chain recombines TRBV14 with TRBJ2-5; possible D gene TRBD2, 5 bases. The CDR3 spells CASSARGAGQETQYF. Written as DNA, the CDR3 is TGTGCCAGCAGCGCTCGTGGTGCGGGCCAAGAGACCCAGTACTTC.